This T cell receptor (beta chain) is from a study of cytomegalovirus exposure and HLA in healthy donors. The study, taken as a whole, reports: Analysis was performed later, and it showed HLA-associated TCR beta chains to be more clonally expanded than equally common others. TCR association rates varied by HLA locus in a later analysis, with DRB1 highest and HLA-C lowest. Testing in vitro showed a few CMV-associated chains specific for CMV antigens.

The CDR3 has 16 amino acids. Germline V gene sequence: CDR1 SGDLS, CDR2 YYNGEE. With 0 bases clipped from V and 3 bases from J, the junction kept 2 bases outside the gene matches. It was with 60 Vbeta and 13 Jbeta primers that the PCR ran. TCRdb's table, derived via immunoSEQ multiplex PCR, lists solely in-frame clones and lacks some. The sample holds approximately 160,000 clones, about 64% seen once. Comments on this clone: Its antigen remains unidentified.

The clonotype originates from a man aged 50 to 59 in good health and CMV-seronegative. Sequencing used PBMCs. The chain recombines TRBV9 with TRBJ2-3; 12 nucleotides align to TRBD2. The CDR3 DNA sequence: TGTGCCAGCAGCGTAGGGACTAGCGGGGCGACAGATACGCAGTATTTT. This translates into CASSVGTSGATDTQYF.